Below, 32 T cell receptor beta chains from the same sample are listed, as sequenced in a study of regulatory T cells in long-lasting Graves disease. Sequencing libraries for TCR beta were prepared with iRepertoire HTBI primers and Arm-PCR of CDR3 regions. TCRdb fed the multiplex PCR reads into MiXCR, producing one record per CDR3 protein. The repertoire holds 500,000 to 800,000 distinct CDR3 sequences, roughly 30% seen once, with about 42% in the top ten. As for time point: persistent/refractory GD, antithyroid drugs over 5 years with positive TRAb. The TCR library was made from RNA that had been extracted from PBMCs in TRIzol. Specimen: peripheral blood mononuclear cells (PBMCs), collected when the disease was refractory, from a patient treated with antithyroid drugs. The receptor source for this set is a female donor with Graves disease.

In DNA form, the CDR3 reads TGTGCCAGCAGCGTAGGAGACACACATAATGAAAAACTGTTTTTT. Translated, it gives CASSVGDTHNEKLFF. The rearrangement uses TRBV9 and TRBJ1-4; D is unclear. Trimming pared 0 bases from V and 4 bases from J, leaving 10 bases between. The germline CDR1 and CDR2 sequences are SGDLS and YYNGEE. This CDR3 has 15 residues.

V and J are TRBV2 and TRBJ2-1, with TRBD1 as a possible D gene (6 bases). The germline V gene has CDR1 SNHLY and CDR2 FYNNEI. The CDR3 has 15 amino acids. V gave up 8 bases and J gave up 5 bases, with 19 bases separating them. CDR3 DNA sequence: TGTGCCAGCCCCCACGAGGGGGTCCCTAACAATGAGCAGTTCTTC. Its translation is CASPHEGVPNNEQFF.

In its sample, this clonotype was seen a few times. CDR3 in amino acids: CASSLDLGTTEAFF. CDR3 coding DNA: TGCGCCAGCAGCTTGGACTTAGGAACCACTGAAGCTTTCTTT. V is TRBV5-1 and J is TRBJ1-1; no definite D call. Germline-derived CDR1 and CDR2 are SGHRS and YFSETQ. The V end was cut by 0 bases, the J end by 4 bases, with 10 bases between. This CDR3 has 14 residues.

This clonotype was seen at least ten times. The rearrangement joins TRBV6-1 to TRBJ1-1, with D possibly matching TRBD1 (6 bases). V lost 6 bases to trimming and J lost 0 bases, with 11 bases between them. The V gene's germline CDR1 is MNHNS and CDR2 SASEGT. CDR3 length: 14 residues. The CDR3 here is CASRLGQLNTEAFF. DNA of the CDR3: TGTGCCAGCAGGCTCGGACAGTTGAACACTGAAGCTTTCTTT.

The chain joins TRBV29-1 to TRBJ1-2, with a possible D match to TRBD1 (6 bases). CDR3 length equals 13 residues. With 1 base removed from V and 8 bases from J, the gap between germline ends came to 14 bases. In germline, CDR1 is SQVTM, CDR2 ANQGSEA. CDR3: CSVEGRGGLGYTF. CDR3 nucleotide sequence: TGCAGCGTTGAAGGACGGGGGGGGCTGGGCTACACCTTC.

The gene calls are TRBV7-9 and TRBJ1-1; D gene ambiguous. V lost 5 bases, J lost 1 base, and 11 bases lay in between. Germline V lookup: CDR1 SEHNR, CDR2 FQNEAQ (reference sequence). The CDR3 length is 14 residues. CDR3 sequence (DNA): TGTGCCAGCAGCAACGACCCCAGGAACACTGAAGCTTTCTTT. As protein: CASSNDPRNTEAFF.

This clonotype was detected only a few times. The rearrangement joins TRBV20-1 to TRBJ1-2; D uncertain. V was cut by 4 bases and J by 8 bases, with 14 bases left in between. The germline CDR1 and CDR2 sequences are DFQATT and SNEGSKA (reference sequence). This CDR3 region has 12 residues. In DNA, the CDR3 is TGCAGTGCTATTAACTGGCGACTAGGCTACACCTTC. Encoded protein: CSAINWRLGYTF.

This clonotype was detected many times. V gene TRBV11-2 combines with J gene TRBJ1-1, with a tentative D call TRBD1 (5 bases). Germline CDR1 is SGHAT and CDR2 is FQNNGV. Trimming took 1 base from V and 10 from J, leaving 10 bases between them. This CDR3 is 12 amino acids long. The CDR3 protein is CASSLGSGRAFF. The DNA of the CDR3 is TGTGCCAGCAGCTTAGGATCGGGGCGAGCTTTCTTT.

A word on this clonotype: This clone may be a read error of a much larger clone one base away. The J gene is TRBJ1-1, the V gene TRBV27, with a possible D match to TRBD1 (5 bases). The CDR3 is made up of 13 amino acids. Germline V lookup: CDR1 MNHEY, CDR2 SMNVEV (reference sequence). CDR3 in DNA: TGTGCCAGCAGTTTATCGGTGGGGACTGAAACTTTCTTT. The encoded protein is CASSLSVGTETFF.

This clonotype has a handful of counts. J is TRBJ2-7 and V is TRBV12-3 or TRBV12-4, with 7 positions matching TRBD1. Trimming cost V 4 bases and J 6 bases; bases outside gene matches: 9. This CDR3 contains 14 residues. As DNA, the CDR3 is TGTGCCAGCAGTTCTGGGACAGCGTTTGGCGAGCAGTACTTC. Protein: CASSSGTAFGEQYF.

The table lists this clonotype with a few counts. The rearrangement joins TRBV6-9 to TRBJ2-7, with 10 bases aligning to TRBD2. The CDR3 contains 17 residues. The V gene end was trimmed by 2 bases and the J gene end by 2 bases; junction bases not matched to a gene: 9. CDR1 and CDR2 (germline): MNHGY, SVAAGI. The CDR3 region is CASSYALTSGRTYEQYF. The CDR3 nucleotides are TGTGCCAGCAGTTATGCCCTGACTAGCGGGCGTACCTACGAGCAGTACTTC.

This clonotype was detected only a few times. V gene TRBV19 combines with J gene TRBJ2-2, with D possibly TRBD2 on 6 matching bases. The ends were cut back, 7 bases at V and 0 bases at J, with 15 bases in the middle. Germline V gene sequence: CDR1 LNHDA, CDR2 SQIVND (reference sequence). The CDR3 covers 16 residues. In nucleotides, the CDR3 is TGTGCCAGTACCGGGGCGGGACTGGCGAACACCGGGGAGCTGTTTTTT. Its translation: CASTGAGLANTGELFF.

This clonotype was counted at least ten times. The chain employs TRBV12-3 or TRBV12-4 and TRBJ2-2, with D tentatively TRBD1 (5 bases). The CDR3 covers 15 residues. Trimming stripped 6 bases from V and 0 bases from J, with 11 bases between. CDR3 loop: CASSSDIANTGELFF. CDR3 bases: TGTGCCAGCAGCTCGGACATTGCGAACACCGGGGAGCTGTTTTTT.

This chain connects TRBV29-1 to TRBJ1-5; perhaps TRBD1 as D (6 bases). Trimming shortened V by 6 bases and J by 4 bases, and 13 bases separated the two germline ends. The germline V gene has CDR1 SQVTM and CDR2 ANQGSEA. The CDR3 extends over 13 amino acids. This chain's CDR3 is CSVAGTRNQPQHF. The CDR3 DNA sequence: TGCAGCGTGGCTGGGACACGAAATCAGCCCCAGCATTTT.

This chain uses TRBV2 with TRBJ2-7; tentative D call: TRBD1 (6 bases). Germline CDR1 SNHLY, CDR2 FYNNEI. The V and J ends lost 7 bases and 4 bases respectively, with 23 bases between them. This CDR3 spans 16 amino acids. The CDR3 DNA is TGTGCCAGCAAAAGAAACGCAGGGGAAAGCCTTTACGAGCAGTACTTC. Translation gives CASKRNAGESLYEQYF. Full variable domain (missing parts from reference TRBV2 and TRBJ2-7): EPEVTQTPSHQVTQMGQEVILRCVPISNHLYFYWYRQILGQKVEFLVSFYNNEISEKSEIFDDQFSVERPDGSNFTLKIRSTKLEDSAMYFCASKRNAGESLYEQYFGPGTRLTVT.

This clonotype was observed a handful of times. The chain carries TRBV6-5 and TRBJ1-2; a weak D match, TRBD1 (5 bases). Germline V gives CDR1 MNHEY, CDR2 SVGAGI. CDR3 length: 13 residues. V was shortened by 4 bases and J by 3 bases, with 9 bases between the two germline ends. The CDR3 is CASSSAGHYGYTF. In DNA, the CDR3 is TGTGCCAGCAGTTCAGCAGGGCACTATGGCTACACCTTC.

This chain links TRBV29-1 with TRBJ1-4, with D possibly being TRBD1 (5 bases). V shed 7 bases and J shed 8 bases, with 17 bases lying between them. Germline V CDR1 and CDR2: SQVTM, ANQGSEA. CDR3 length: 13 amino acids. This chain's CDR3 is CSGTLAGGEKLFF. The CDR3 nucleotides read TGCAGCGGAACTCTGGCGGGGGGGGAAAAACTGTTTTTT.

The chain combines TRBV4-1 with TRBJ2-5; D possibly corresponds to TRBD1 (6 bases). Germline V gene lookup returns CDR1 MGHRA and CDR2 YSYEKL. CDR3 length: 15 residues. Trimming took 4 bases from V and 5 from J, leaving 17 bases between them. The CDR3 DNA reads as TGCGCCAGCAGCCGAGGGACAAAGCAAGTGGAGACCCAGTACTTC. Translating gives CASSRGTKQVETQYF.

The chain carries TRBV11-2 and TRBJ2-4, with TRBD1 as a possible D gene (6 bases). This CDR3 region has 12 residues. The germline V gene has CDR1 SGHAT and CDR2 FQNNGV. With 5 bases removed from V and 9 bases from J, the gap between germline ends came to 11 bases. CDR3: CASSLGQTIQYF. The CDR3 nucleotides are TGTGCCAGCAGCCTGGGACAAACCATTCAGTACTTC.

The CDR3 reads CASGLVRQGGNQPQHF. The CDR3 nucleotides read TGTGCTAGTGGTTTGGTACGGCAGGGGGGAAATCAGCCCCAGCATTTT. The gene calls are TRBV12-5 and TRBJ1-5, with 7 bases aligning to TRBD1. There are 16 residues in the CDR3. Germline V CDR1 and CDR2: LGHNT, FRNRAP. V shed 0 bases, J shed 4 bases, and the junction held 6 bases outside the gene matches.

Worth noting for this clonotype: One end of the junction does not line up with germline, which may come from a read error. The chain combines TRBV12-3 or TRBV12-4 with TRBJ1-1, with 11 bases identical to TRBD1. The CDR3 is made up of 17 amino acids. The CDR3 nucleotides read TGTGCCAGCAGCCTCCTGGGACAGGGGGGGACGAACATTGAAGCTTTCTTT. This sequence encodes CASSLLGQGGTNIEAFF.

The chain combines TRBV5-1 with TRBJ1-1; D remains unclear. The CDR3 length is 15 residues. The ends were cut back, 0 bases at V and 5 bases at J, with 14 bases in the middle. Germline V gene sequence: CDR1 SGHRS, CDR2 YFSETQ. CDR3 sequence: CASSLGRYGETEAFF. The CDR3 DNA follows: TGCGCCAGCAGCTTGGGACGGTATGGTGAAACTGAAGCTTTCTTT.

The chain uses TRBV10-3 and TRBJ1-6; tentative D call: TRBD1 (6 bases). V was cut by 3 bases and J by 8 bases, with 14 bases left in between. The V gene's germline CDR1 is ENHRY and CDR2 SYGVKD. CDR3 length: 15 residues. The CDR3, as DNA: TGTGCCATCAGTGACCTCGACAAGGGGGATTCACCCCTCCACTTT. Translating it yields CAISDLDKGDSPLHF.

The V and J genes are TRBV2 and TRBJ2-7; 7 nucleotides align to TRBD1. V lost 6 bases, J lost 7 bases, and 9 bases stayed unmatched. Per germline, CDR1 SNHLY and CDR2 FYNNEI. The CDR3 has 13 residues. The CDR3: CASSSSTGFEQYF. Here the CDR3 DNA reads TGTGCCAGCAGCTCCTCGACAGGGTTTGAGCAGTACTTC.

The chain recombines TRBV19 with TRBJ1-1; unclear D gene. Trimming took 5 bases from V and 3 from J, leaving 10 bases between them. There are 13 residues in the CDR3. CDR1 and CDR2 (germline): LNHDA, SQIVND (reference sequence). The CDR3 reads CASSGGLYTEAFF. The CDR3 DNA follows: TGTGCCAGTAGTGGAGGGTTATACACTGAAGCTTTCTTT.

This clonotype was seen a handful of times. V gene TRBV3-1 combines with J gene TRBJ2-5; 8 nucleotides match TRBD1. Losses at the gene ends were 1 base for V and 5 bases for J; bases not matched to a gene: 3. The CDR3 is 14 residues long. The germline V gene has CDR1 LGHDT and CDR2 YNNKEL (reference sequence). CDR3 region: CASSQGQGWETQYF. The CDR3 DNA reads TGTGCCAGCAGCCAAGGACAGGGGTGGGAGACCCAGTACTTC.

CDR3 protein: CAGDDGYSNQPQHF. The DNA for the CDR3 is TGTGCCGGCGATGACGGTTATAGCAATCAGCCCCAGCATTTT. The chain links TRBV30 to TRBJ1-5; no definite D call. The V end was cut by 8 bases, the J end by 0 bases, with 14 bases between. This CDR3 spans 14 amino acids. Per the germline V gene, CDR1 is GTSNPN and CDR2 is SVGIG (reference sequence).

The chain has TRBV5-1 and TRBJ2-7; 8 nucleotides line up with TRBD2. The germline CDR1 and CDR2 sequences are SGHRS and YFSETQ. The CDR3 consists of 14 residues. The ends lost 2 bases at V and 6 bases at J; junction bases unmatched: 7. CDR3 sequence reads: CASSFGLAGPEQYF. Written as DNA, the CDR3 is TGCGCCAGCAGCTTCGGGCTAGCGGGCCCCGAGCAGTACTTC.

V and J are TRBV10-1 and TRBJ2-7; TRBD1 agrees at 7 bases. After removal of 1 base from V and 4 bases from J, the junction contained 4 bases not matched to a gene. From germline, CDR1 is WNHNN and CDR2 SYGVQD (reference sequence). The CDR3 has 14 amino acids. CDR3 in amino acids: CASSEYVTGYEQYF. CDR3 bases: TGCGCCAGCAGTGAGTACGTGACAGGGTACGAGCAGTACTTC.

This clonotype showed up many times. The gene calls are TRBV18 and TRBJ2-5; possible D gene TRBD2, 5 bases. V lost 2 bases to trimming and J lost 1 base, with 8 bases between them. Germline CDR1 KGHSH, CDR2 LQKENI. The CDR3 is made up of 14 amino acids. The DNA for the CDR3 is TGTGCCAGCTCACCATCGGGGTCCCAAGAGACCCAGTACTTC. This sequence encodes CASSPSGSQETQYF.

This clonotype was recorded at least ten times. CDR3 DNA sequence: TGTGCCAGCAGTTTGACAGGGAACTATGGCTACACCTTC. It encodes CASSLTGNYGYTF. The J gene is TRBJ1-2, the V gene TRBV28, with 7 bases matching TRBD1. The CDR3 is 13 residues long. Germline trimming cut 3 bases from V and 2 bases from J; bases unmatched to any gene: 0. Germline CDR1 and CDR2: MDHEN and SYDVKM.

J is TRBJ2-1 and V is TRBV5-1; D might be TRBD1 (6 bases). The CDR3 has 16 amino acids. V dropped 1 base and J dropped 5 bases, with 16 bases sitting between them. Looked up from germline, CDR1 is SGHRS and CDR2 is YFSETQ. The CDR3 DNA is TGCGCCAGCAGCTTGCGTCCCGGGACACCACACAATGAGCAGTTCTTC. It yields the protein CASSLRPGTPHNEQFF.